The TCR beta chain described here comes from a study of T cell repertoires in cytomegalovirus infection. TCRdb independently ran MiXCR on the reads; one entry per CDR3 protein. The sample records 250,000 or so distinct CDR3 sequences, 9.1% being singletons. Ten or more counts support this clonotype. This CDR3 region has 14 residues. J gave up 6 bases and V 3 bases, and 4 bases lay outside the gene matches. CDR1 and CDR2 (germline): LNHDA, SQIVND (reference sequence). This clonotype was sampled from a human donor in good health (CMV status not recorded). Some clones in this sample may be carry-over from other donors' samples. Sequencing used PBMCs. The V call is TRBV19, the J call TRBJ1-1; TRBD1 matches at 10 bases. This CDR3 is CASSMTGGQAEAFF. The CDR3 DNA reads as TGTGCCAGTAGTATGACAGGGGGCCAGGCTGAAGCTTTCTTT.